Below are 4 T cell receptor beta chains sequenced from a single sample in a study of cytomegalovirus exposure and HLA in healthy donors. PCR employed 60 Vbeta and 13 Jbeta primers. The repertoire was sequenced with immunoSEQ multiplex PCR; TCRdb's copy has only in-frame clones and lacks some. The sample carries 160,000 or so clones, 80% recorded once. Sequenced sample: PBMCs. The source of these receptors is a man aged 18-30 years in good health and CMV-seropositive.

V gene TRBV4-1 combines with J gene TRBJ2-7; 7 positions agree with TRBD1. Germline V lookup: CDR1 MGHRA, CDR2 YSYEKL. This CDR3 contains 15 residues. V lost 1 base and J lost 5; bases outside the gene matches: 8. The chain's CDR3 is CASSQGGTEKNEQYF. CDR3 sequence (DNA): TGCGCCAGCAGCCAAGGAGGGACAGAGAAGAACGAGCAGTACTTC.

This chain links TRBV19 with TRBJ1-1; D remains ambiguous. CDR3 length: 14 residues. The germline V gene encodes CDR1 LNHDA and CDR2 SQIVND (reference sequence). Trimming removed 9 bases from V and 1 base from J, with 15 bases in between. Here the CDR3 reads CASRPSAGNTEAFF. The CDR3, as DNA: TGTGCCAGCCGCCCGTCGGCAGGGAACACTGAAGCTTTCTTT.

This clone was seen more than once but under ten times. The chain has TRBV4-3 and TRBJ1-1; D unresolved. Trimming took off 1 base at V and 0 bases at J, with 6 bases between the two ends. Germline loops: CDR1 LGHNA, CDR2 YSLEER. This CDR3 is built from 14 residues. CDR3 coding DNA: TGCGCCAGCAGCCAAGGGAGTGTGAACACTGAAGCTTTCTTT. Its protein is CASSQGSVNTEAFF.

The chain combines TRBV7-9 with TRBJ2-6; TRBD1 agrees at 8 bases. CDR3 length: 19 amino acids. V dropped 6 bases and J dropped 0; count of bases not matched to a gene: 13. Germline values: CDR1 SEHNR, CDR2 FQNEAQ (reference sequence). CDR3 sequence reads: CASRTTGTGRDSGANVLTF. As DNA, the CDR3 is TGTGCCAGCAGAACGACGGGGACAGGTAGAGACTCTGGGGCCAACGTCCTGACTTTC.